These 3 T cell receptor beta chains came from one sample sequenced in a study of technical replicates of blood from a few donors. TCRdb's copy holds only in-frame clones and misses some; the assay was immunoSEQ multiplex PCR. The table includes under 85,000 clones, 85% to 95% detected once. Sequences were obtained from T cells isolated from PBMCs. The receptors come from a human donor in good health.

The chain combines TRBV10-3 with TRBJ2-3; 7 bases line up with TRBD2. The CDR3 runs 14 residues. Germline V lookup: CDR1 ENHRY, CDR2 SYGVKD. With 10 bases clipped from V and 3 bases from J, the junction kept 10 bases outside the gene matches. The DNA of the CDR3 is TGTGCCACCCTCAGTGGGCGGGAGACAGATACGCAGTATTTT. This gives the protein CATLSGRETDTQYF.

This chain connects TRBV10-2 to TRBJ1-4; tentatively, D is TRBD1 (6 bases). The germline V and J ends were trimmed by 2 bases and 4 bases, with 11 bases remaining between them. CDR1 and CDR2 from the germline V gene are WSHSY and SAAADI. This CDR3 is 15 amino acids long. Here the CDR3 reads CASSERTVINEKLFF. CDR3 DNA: TGCGCCAGCAGTGAGCGGACAGTTATTAATGAAAAACTGTTTTTT.

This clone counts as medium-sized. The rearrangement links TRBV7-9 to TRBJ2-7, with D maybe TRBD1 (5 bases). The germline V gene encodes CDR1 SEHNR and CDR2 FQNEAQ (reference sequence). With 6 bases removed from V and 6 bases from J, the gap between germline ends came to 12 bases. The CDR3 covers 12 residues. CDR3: CASSWGWGEQYF. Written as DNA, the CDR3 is TGTGCCAGCAGTTGGGGCTGGGGCGAGCAGTACTTC. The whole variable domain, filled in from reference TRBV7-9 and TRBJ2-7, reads DTGVSQNPRHKITKRGQNVTFRCDPISEHNRLYWYRQTLGQGPEFLTYFQNEAQLEKSRLLSDRFSAERPKGSFSTLEIQRTEQGDSAMYLCASSWGWGEQYFGPGTRLTVT.